The source of this T cell receptor (beta chain) is a study of T cells expressing NK-cell markers. At the level of the study: Repertoire data for TCR beta were derived from sorted T cells (CD3+CD56+NKG2C+, CD3+CD56+NKG2C- and CD3+CD56-NKG2C+). The eight sequenced donors comprised seven who were HCMV-seropositive and one who was seronegative.

With respect to this clonotype: Its antigen remains unknown.

The TCR beta cDNA came from 5'RACE template switching with UMIs. TCRdb reprocessed the 5' RACE reads; each CDR3 protein has one entry and no DNA is given. Its table records about 370,000 distinct CDR3 sequences. Study-wide results and caveats: Dominant NKG2C+ clonotypes made up 1.0-7.0% of CD8+ T cells in several donors.

There are 16 residues in the CDR3. CDR1 LNHNV and CDR2 YYDKDF come from the germline V gene (reference sequence). This sequence joins TRBV15 and TRBJ2-3; the D gene TCRdb calls, TRBD1, cannot be checked with no DNA. This sequence was found in a woman aged 45-65 years in good health. The sample taken for sequencing was blood T cells: a sorted CD56 or NKG2C T cell subset, CD4+ or CD8+ T cells, or bulk PBMC T cells (not recorded which). CDR3 sequence: CATSRSRGPESNTQYF. The whole variable domain, filled in from reference TRBV15 and TRBJ2-3, reads DAMVIQNPRYQVTQFGKPVTLSCSQTLNHNVMYWYQQKSSQAPKLLFHYYDKDFNNEADTPDNFQSRRPNTSFCFLDIRSPGLGDTAMYLCATSRSRGPESNTQYFGPGTRLTVL.